This is a list of T cell receptor beta chains from one sample in a study of T-cell memory formation after mild COVID-19. TCRdb re-analysed the 5' RACE reads in MiXCR, keeping a single row per CDR3 protein. This table has around 440,000 distinct CDR3 sequences, 18% appearing once. What was sequenced was PBMCs or a T cell subset sorted from them (not recorded which). The receptors here all came from an adult woman who had mild COVID-19 (a few samples of this study predate the infection). Cell type and time point are not known. The CDR3 runs from the conserved cysteine through the conserved F or W. D genes are given only for firm matches. Size values are once, few and many counts, or a class for expanded clones, and some rows have none.

V	J	size	D	CDR3	DNA
TRBV6-5	TRBJ2-1	few	-	CASSYSSGRRNNEQFF	TGTGCCAGCAGTTACTCCTCGGGCCGGAGGAACAATGAGCAGTTCTTC
TRBV5-1	TRBJ2-3	few	-	CASSLGQEILSADTQYF	TGCGCCAGCAGCTTGGGGCAGGAAATCCTTTCGGCAGATACGCAGTATTTT
TRBV20-1	TRBJ2-6	-	-	CSAPGTWGAGANVLTF	TGCAGTGCCCCCGGGACATGGGGCGCGGGGGCCAACGTCCTGACTTTC
TRBV12-3/TRBV12-4	TRBJ2-7	few	TRBD1	CASSIGTAITYEQYF	TGTGCCAGCAGTATCGGGACAGCGATTACCTACGAGCAGTACTTC
TRBV7-9	TRBJ2-1	-	TRBD2	CASSHGTSSSDEQFF	TGTGCCAGCAGCCATGGGACTAGCTCTAGCGATGAGCAGTTCTTC
TRBV10-2	TRBJ1-2	-	-	CASSEDSRYGYTF	TGCGCCAGCAGTGAAGACAGTCGGTACGGCTACACCTTC
TRBV7-9	TRBJ2-7	-	-	CASSSRDGPSYEQYF	TGTGCCAGCAGCTCCAGGGATGGCCCGTCCTACGAGCAGTACTTC
TRBV3-1	TRBJ2-3	few	-	CASSQPGGATDTQYF	TGTGCCAGCAGCCAACCCGGGGGCGCGACAGATACGCAGTATTTT
TRBV7-9	TRBJ1-1	few	-	CASSSTDSNLEAFF	TGTGCCAGCAGCTCTACCGACAGCAACCTAGAAGCTTTCTTT
TRBV9	TRBJ1-1	-	-	CASSETQGNTEAFF	TGTGCCAGCAGCGAGACACAGGGGAACACTGAAGCTTTCTTT
TRBV20-1	TRBJ2-7	-	-	CSARDFGTAGIRSYEQYF	TGCAGTGCTAGAGATTTTGGGACGGCGGGGATCCGTTCCTACGAGCAGTACTTC
TRBV19	TRBJ1-2	few	-	CASQGTNYGYTF	TGTGCCAGTCAGGGGACTAACTATGGCTACACCTTC
TRBV12-3/TRBV12-4	TRBJ1-1	-	-	CASSPPTSVGMNTEAFF	TGTGCCAGCAGCCCCCCTACAAGTGTAGGGATGAACACTGAAGCTTTCTTT